This T cell receptor (beta chain) was identified in a study of blood T cell repertoires in COVID-19. Assay: immunoSEQ multiplex PCR; the TCRdb copy retains only in-frame clones and omits some. Here the sample spans roughly 92,000 clones, about 89% being singletons. CDR3 length equals 13 residues. V shed 5 bases and J 6 bases; nucleotides not matched to a gene: 3. CDR1 is SGDLS, CDR2 YYNGEE, per germline. This receptor was taken from a human donor with acute or convalescent COVID-19. The donor label of this sample is uncertain. Specimen: peripheral blood. The V and J genes are TRBV9 and TRBJ2-2; 8 bases line up with TRBD1. CDR3 sequence (DNA): TGTGCCAGCAGTACAGGGGGAGCCGGGGAGCTGTTTTTT. The encoded protein is CASSTGGAGELFF.